This T cell receptor beta chain was sequenced in a study of T-cell reconstitution after alpha-beta-depleted transplantation in children. Notes on the study in general: From surviving recipient T cells and thymic progenitors came the high day-60 TCRbeta diversity observed in some patients. The study reportedly traced alpha-beta T cells about two months after transplant to several hundred expanded graft clones. By one year post-transplant, T-cell counts and diversity largely arose from T cells that were newly produced.

This CDR3 spans 16 amino acids. The J segment lost 2 bases and the V segment lost 2 bases, leaving 8 bases of the junction unmatched. Germline lookup yields CDR1 SEHNR and CDR2 FQNEAQ (reference sequence). Unique molecular identifiers were used in preparing the TCRbeta library. TCRdb independently ran MiXCR on the PCR reads; one entry per CDR3 protein. The table lists around 450,000 distinct CDR3 sequences, roughly 17% of them singletons. To note about this clonotype: Its antigen remains unidentified.

The starting material was PBMCs, mostly from graft donor cells, obtained 360 days after TCRalphabeta/CD19-depleted stem cell transplant. This chain connects TRBV7-9 to TRBJ2-7; 8 bases match TRBD1. The TCR was taken from a boy under three years old who had a stem cell transplant for Wiskott-Aldrich syndrome, so the T cells may come from the graft donor. The CDR3 spells CASSLSWDRRPYEQYF. For the CDR3, the DNA is TGTGCCAGCAGCTTATCTTGGGACAGGAGACCCTACGAGCAGTACTTC.